The 17 T cell receptor beta chains reported below all come from one sample, sequenced in a study of beta chain features in type 1 diabetes. Isolated RNA was reverse transcribed in full, so expressed TCRB transcripts were sequenced. Data came from immunoSEQ multiplex PCR; TCRdb stores just in-frame clones and leaves some out. Here the sample spans roughly 350,000 clones, about 11% being singletons. Sequenced sample: naive CD4+ T cells from blood. Source of these receptors: a woman younger than 45 in good health.

The V and J genes are TRBV13 and TRBJ2-2; a possible D gene is TRBD2 (5 bases). The CDR3 is 14 amino acids. In germline, CDR1 is PRHDT, CDR2 FYEKMQ (reference sequence). V lost 5 bases and J lost 6, with 13 bases in between. CDR3 loop: CASSIVGLPGELFF. As DNA, the CDR3 is TGTGCCAGCAGCATAGTTGGACTTCCCGGGGAGCTGTTTTTT.

This clone came up a few times. The chain couples TRBV7-2 to TRBJ2-5; possible D gene TRBD2, 5 bases. There are 13 residues in the CDR3. The V and J ends lost 8 bases and 0 bases respectively, with 10 bases between them. The germline CDR1 and CDR2 sequences are SGHTA and FQGNSA. The chain's CDR3 is CASLATYQETQYF. For the CDR3, the DNA is TGTGCCAGCTTAGCGACGTACCAAGAGACCCAGTACTTC.

There are a few counts of this clone. This chain joins TRBV11-3 and TRBJ2-1; 13 bases align to TRBD2. This CDR3 is built from 15 residues. Per germline, CDR1 SGHNT and CDR2 YENEEA. V dropped 0 bases and J dropped 7; count of bases not matched to a gene: 0. The CDR3 loop is CASSLELAGGNEQFF. Here the CDR3 DNA reads TGTGCCAGCAGCTTAGAACTAGCGGGAGGGAATGAGCAGTTCTTC. Full variable domain (missing parts from reference TRBV11-3 and TRBJ2-1): EAGVVQSPRYKIIEKKQPVAFWCNPISGHNTLYWYLQNLGQGPELLIRYENEEAVDDSQLPKDRFSAERLKGVDSTLKIQPAELGDSAVYLCASSLELAGGNEQFFGPGTRLTVL.

The chain has TRBV11-2 and TRBJ2-5, with TRBD1 as a possible D gene (7 bases). Germline-derived CDR1 and CDR2 are SGHAT and FQNNGV. The CDR3 length is 14 residues. V was pared by 5 bases and J by 4 bases, with 14 bases between. The CDR3 protein is CASSPGQGGETQYF. CDR3 nucleotide sequence: TGTGCCAGCAGCCCGGGGCAGGGGGGAGAGACCCAGTACTTC.

This clone was observed a few times. CDR3 DNA: TGTGCCAGCAGCTCGGAGTCCTACAATGAGCAGTTCTTC. Its protein is CASSSESYNEQFF. The chain joins TRBV14 to TRBJ2-1; D is undetermined. This CDR3 is 13 amino acids long. Germline-derived CDR1 and CDR2 are SGHDN and FVKESK. V lost 5 bases and J 1 base, leaving 6 bases between the germline ends.

CDR3 bases: TGCGCCAGCAGCCAAGATGGGCACAGCGGGGGAAGGCAGCCCCAGCATTTT. This sequence encodes CASSQDGHSGGRQPQHF. The chain combines TRBV4-1 with TRBJ1-5; D may be TRBD1 (5 bases). Germline V gives CDR1 MGHRA, CDR2 YSYEKL. Between the trimmed V and J ends, which lost 0 bases and 7 bases, there was a span of 19 bases. The CDR3 contains 17 residues.

This chain connects TRBV5-1 to TRBJ2-1, with 13 bases fitting TRBD2. Germline V gene data show CDR1 as SGHRS and CDR2 as YFSETQ. With 5 bases clipped from V and 4 bases from J, the junction kept 3 bases outside the gene matches. The CDR3 contains 15 residues. The CDR3 DNA is TGCGCCAGCAGATGGACTAGCGGGAGTTACAATGAGCAGTTCTTC. This translates into CASRWTSGSYNEQFF.

The chain recombines TRBV19 with TRBJ2-7, with D maybe TRBD1 (6 bases). The germline V gene encodes CDR1 LNHDA and CDR2 SQIVND (reference sequence). The CDR3 contains 14 residues. Between the trimmed V and J ends, which lost 3 bases and 4 bases, there was a span of 13 bases. CDR3 sequence reads: CASSMFDRKYEQYF. As DNA, the CDR3 is TGTGCCAGTAGTATGTTCGACAGGAAATACGAGCAGTACTTC. The full variable domain, completed using reference TRBV19 and TRBJ2-7, is DGGITQSPKYLFRKEGQNVTLSCEQNLNHDAMYWYRQDPGQGLRLIYYSQIVNDFQKGDIAEGYSVSREKKESFPLTVTSAQKNPTAFYLCASSMFDRKYEQYFGPGTRLTVT.

The rearrangement uses TRBV5-6 and TRBJ2-3; possible D gene TRBD2, 6 bases. Germline CDR1 and CDR2: SGHDT and YYEEEE. The CDR3 runs to 14 residues. V lost 5 bases to trimming and J lost 6 bases, with 16 bases between them. CDR3 sequence: CASSFIDREDTQYF. The CDR3 DNA follows: TGTGCCAGCAGTTTTATTGACCGGGAGGATACGCAGTATTTT.

The chain recombines TRBV7-2 with TRBJ2-1; 8 bases are shared with TRBD1. In germline, CDR1 is SGHTA, CDR2 FQGNSA. The CDR3 spans 14 residues. Unmatched junction bases numbered 4, after V lost 3 bases and J lost 6 bases. The CDR3 protein is CASSLVTGVNEQFF. The CDR3 DNA sequence: TGTGCCAGCAGCTTGGTGACAGGGGTCAATGAGCAGTTCTTC.

The rearrangement uses TRBV7-2 and TRBJ2-3; D gene ambiguous. This CDR3 comprises 16 residues. Trimming cost V 1 base and J 0 bases, with 11 bases left between them. CDR1 and CDR2 from the germline V gene are SGHTA and FQGNSA. CDR3 loop: CASSLDGGPSTDTQYF. The CDR3 nucleotides are TGTGCCAGCAGCTTAGACGGCGGTCCTAGCACAGATACGCAGTATTTT. The full variable domain, its missing parts supplied by reference TRBV7-2 and TRBJ2-3, is GAGVSQSPSNKVTEKGKDVELRCDPISGHTALYWYRQSLGQGLEFLIYFQGNSAPDKSGLPSDRFSAERTGGSVSTLTIQRTQQEDSAVYLCASSLDGGPSTDTQYFGPGTRLTVL.

The rearrangement links TRBV10-3 to TRBJ2-1, with 14 positions matching TRBD2. This CDR3 spans 18 amino acids. V was pared by 6 bases and J by 0 bases, with 7 bases of the junction left unmatched. Germline V gene lookup returns CDR1 ENHRY and CDR2 SYGVKD. CDR3 sequence reads: CAIRRLAGGLNSYNEQFF. In nucleotides, the CDR3 is TGTGCCATCAGGAGACTAGCGGGAGGGCTAAACTCCTACAATGAGCAGTTCTTC.

This clone was seen a few times. The chain has TRBV19 and TRBJ2-7; 11 nucleotides agree with TRBD2. The CDR3 extends over 13 amino acids. V lost 6 bases and J lost 6; bases outside the gene matches: 4. Germline V gene lookup returns CDR1 LNHDA and CDR2 SQIVND (reference sequence). The chain's CDR3 is CASRASGRLEQYF. The DNA of the CDR3 is TGTGCCAGTAGGGCTAGCGGGAGGCTCGAGCAGTACTTC. Full variable domain (outside the CDR3, taken from reference TRBV19 and TRBJ2-7): DGGITQSPKYLFRKEGQNVTLSCEQNLNHDAMYWYRQDPGQGLRLIYYSQIVNDFQKGDIAEGYSVSREKKESFPLTVTSAQKNPTAFYLCASRASGRLEQYFGPGTRLTVT.

The chain couples TRBV28 to TRBJ1-1; D unresolved. This CDR3 spans 15 amino acids. V lost 3 bases and J lost 6, with 17 bases in between. Germline V lookup: CDR1 MDHEN, CDR2 SYDVKM. CDR3 in amino acids: CASSFLVARGAEAFF. The CDR3 bases are TGTGCCAGCAGTTTTTTGGTCGCTCGAGGAGCTGAAGCTTTCTTT.

This clone was recorded a few times. The chain employs TRBV7-2 and TRBJ1-1; 7 bases fit TRBD1. CDR3 length: 15 residues. Per the germline V gene, CDR1 is SGHTA and CDR2 is FQGNSA. Trimming cost V 0 bases and J 4 bases; bases outside gene matches: 5. CDR3 DNA: TGTGCCAGCAGCTTAGCCTCAGGGGGAGGCACTGAAGCTTTCTTT. Its protein product is CASSLASGGGTEAFF.

Details on this clone: The sample carries other DNA sequences with the same CDR3. The CDR3 nucleotides are TGTGCCAGCAGCTTACTAGAGACCCAGTACTTC. Its protein is CASSLLETQYF. The rearrangement uses TRBV7-2 and TRBJ2-5; no definite D call. CDR3 size: 11 residues. The V gene's germline CDR1 is SGHTA and CDR2 FQGNSA. The V end was cut by 2 bases, the J end by 4 bases, with 2 bases between.

Note on this clone: Other DNA sequences of this sample code for an identical CDR3. This chain links TRBV30 with TRBJ2-7, with 8 nucleotides matching TRBD1. V was clipped by 2 bases and J by 3 bases; unmatched bases: 0. Germline assignment: CDR1 GTSNPN and CDR2 SVGIG (reference sequence). The CDR3 length is 12 residues. The CDR3 nucleotides read TGTGCCTGGAGTACAGGGGGCTACGAGCAGTACTTC. The encoded protein is CAWSTGGYEQYF.